Listed below are T cell receptor beta chains from one sample, sequenced in a study of T-cell reconstitution after alpha-beta-depleted transplantation in children. TCRdb recomputed calls from the PCR reads with MiXCR, one row per CDR3 protein. The table lists about 70,000 distinct CDR3 sequences, approximately 11% of them singletons. The sequenced sample was PBMCs, obtained before TCRalphabeta/CD19-depleted stem cell transplant. The receptors here all came from a boy younger than 18 with acute myeloid leukemia, due to receive a stem cell transplant. The CDR3 runs from the conserved cysteine through the conserved F or W. D genes are given only for firm matches. A row's size may be missing; if present it is once, few, many or a size class.

many | - | TRBJ1-5 | 17 | TRBV24-1 | TGTGCCACCAGTGATTTGTGGGGGAAGGGGAACAATCAGCCCCAGCATTTT | CATSDLWGKGNNQPQHF
many | - | TRBJ2-1 | 15 | TRBV5-6 | TGTGCCAGCAGCTTGGTTGTGGGGAAGATGCATGAGCAGTTCTTC | CASSLVVGKMHEQFF
few | TRBD2 | TRBJ2-1 | 16 | TRBV3-1 | TGTGCCAGCAGCCCGGGGACTAGCATATTGGACAATGAGCAGTTCTTC | CASSPGTSILDNEQFF
- | - | TRBJ2-3 | 16 | TRBV20-1 | TGCACCGCCCACGGGGGAGCAGTTACTAGCACAGATACGCAGTATTTT | CTAHGGAVTSTDTQYF
many | - | TRBJ2-4 | 17 | TRBV24-1 | TGTGCCACCAGTGTTCTTGGGCCGAGATTAGCCAAAAACATTCAGTACTTC | CATSVLGPRLAKNIQYF
many | - | TRBJ1-4 | 13 | TRBV27 | TGTGCCAGCAGTTATGAGGGGGACGAGAAACTGTTTTTT | CASSYEGDEKLFF
many | TRBD2 | TRBJ2-1 | 15 | TRBV20-1 | TGCAGTGCTAGACGCGCCGGGACTAAAAACAATGAGCAGTTCTTC | CSARRAGTKNNEQFF
many | - | TRBJ1-1 | 12 | TRBV11-2 | TGTGCCAGCAGCTTAGATGAACGGGAAGCTTTCTTT | CASSLDEREAFF
many | TRBD1 | TRBJ2-2 | 14 | TRBV12-3/TRBV12-4 | TGTGCCAGCTCCCCCGGGACAGTGCGCGGGGAGCTGTTTTTT | CASSPGTVRGELFF
many | TRBD1 | TRBJ1-1 | 15 | TRBV20-1 | TGCAGTGCTAGAGCCTACGGACAGGGCCTCTCAGGAGCTTTCTTT | CSARAYGQGLSGAFF
many | TRBD2 | TRBJ2-7 | 15 | TRBV28 | TGTGCCAGCAGTTGGACTAGCGGGAGGGTAGGGGAGCAGTACTTC | CASSWTSGRVGEQYF
few | - | TRBJ2-2 | 16 | TRBV6-5 | TGTGCCAGCAGTTACGGCAATCTCTACCGTCCCGGGGAGCTGTTTTTT | CASSYGNLYRPGELFF
few | - | TRBJ2-5 | 16 | TRBV7-6 | TGTGCCAGCAGCTCCTCATCCAGGGCATACCAAGAGACCCAGTACTTC | CASSSSSRAYQETQYF
- | TRBD1 | TRBJ1-1 | 15 | TRBV18 | TGTGCCAGCTCACCACTAGGGACAGGGTTCACTGAAGCTTTCTTT | CASSPLGTGFTEAFF
few | - | TRBJ1-4 | 15 | TRBV3-1 | TGTGCCAGCAGCCAAGGACAGGCCGATAATGAAAAACTGTTTTTT | CASSQGQADNEKLFF
many | - | TRBJ2-2 | 14 | TRBV12-3/TRBV12-4 | TGTGCCAGCAGTTTGCAAGGGCTCACCGGGGAGCTGTTTTTT | CASSLQGLTGELFF
- | - | TRBJ1-1 | 13 | TRBV29-1 | TGCAGCGGTCTAGGGGGGGTGAACACTGAAGCTTTCTTT | CSGLGGVNTEAFF
- | - | TRBJ2-2 | 13 | TRBV6-4 | TGTGCCAGCAGTGACAGGGACACCGGGGAGCTGTTTTTT | CASSDRDTGELFF
once | - | TRBJ1-1 | 11 | TRBV29-1 | TGCAGCGTTCTTGAATCGGCTGAAGCTTTCTTT | CSVLESAEAFF
many | - | TRBJ1-5 | 15 | TRBV7-2 | TGTGCCAGCAGCTTGGAGGCAGATAGCAATCAGCCCCAGCATTTT | CASSLEADSNQPQHF
many | TRBD2 | TRBJ2-7 | 14 | TRBV7-2 | TGTGCCAGCACCCAGGGTCCTAGCGGCTACGAGCAGTACTTC | CASTQGPSGYEQYF
few | - | TRBJ2-2 | 14 | TRBV4-1 | TGCGCCAGCAGCCCTATCCTACGCACCGGGGAGCTGTTTTTT | CASSPILRTGELFF
few | TRBD1 | TRBJ2-2 | 16 | TRBV7-2 | TGTGCCAGCAGCTTATTTTCCGACAGGGGGTCCGGGGAGCTGTTTTTT | CASSLFSDRGSGELFF
many | TRBD1 | TRBJ2-6 | 19 | TRBV27 | TGTGCCAGCAGTCCTAACCAGGGACAGACATACTCTGGGGCCAACGTCCTGACTTTC | CASSPNQGQTYSGANVLTF
many | TRBD2 | TRBJ2-3 | 16 | TRBV20-1 | TGCAGTGCTCCGTATTCTAGCGGGGGTCTCACAGATACGCAGTATTTT | CSAPYSSGGLTDTQYF
many | TRBD1 | TRBJ1-2 | 16 | TRBV6-2/TRBV6-3 | TGTGCCAGCAGTTACTCGAGACAGGGAAGAAGGATTGGCTACACCTTC | CASSYSRQGRRIGYTF
many | - | TRBJ1-6 | 17 | TRBV3-1 | TGTGCCAGCAGCCAAGAAACAGCGATCCCTCCTTCCGGACCCCTCCACTTT | CASSQETAIPPSGPLHF
many | TRBD1 | TRBJ2-4 | 16 | TRBV11-2 | TGTGCCAGCAGCAGAGACAGGGGCTTTGCCAAAAACATTCAGTACTTC | CASSRDRGFAKNIQYF
- | - | TRBJ2-1 | 13 | TRBV9 | TGTGCCAGCAGCGTCCGAGCTTGGGGTGAGCAGTTCTTC | CASSVRAWGEQFF
many | - | TRBJ2-1 | 14 | TRBV4-2 | TGTGCCAGCAGCCAAGCGACGGCCTACAATGAGCAGTTCTTC | CASSQATAYNEQFF
many | - | TRBJ2-2 | 15 | TRBV4-1 | TGCGCCAGCAGCCAATACTCGGTGAACACCGGGGAGCTGTTTTTT | CASSQYSVNTGELFF
once | - | TRBJ2-5 | 12 | TRBV28 | TGTGCCAGCAAGGGACTCCAAGAGACCCAGTACTTC | CASKGLQETQYF
many | - | TRBJ2-1 | 11 | TRBV6-5 | TGTGCCAGCAGTTACAGGGGTGAGCAGTTCTTC | CASSYRGEQFF
many | TRBD2 | TRBJ2-3 | 18 | TRBV15 | TGTGCCACCAGCAGAGCAGCGGGAACCCCGATGGGCACAGATACGCAGTATTTT | CATSRAAGTPMGTDTQYF
many | TRBD1 | TRBJ1-1 | 15 | TRBV5-8 | TGTGCCAGCAGCTCCTTGTCAGGGGGCTGGACTGAAGCTTTCTTT | CASSSLSGGWTEAFF